This TCR beta chain originates from a study of T-cell reconstitution after alpha-beta-depleted transplantation in children. Preparing the TCRbeta library involved the use of unique molecular identifiers. TCRdb analysed the PCR reads with MiXCR anew, one entry per CDR3 protein. Among about 260,000 distinct CDR3 sequences, 11% were seen once, and the ten largest hold roughly a quarter. The CDR3 sequence is 16 residues long. Germline V gene lookup returns CDR1 SEHNR and CDR2 FQNEAQ (reference sequence). V shed 5 bases, J shed 6 bases, and the junction held 11 bases outside the gene matches. The study, taken as a whole, reports: Most T-cell counts and diversity one year after the transplant came from T cells that were newly produced. Some patients' high day-60 TCRbeta diversity was traced to surviving recipient T cells and thymic progenitors. Alpha-beta T cells about two months after transplant reportedly derived from several hundred expanded graft clones.

This clonotype turned up a few times. The antigen is unknown. The clonotype originates from a male patient under 10 years old who had a stem cell transplant for chronic granulomatous disease, so the T cells may come from the graft donor. The chain is built from TRBV7-9 and TRBJ1-4; 8 bases map to TRBD1. Source: peripheral blood, taken 180 days after TCRalphabeta/CD19-depleted stem cell transplant. The CDR3 region is CASSKKTGGRDEKLFF. In nucleotides, the CDR3 is TGTGCCAGCAGCAAAAAAACAGGGGGTAGGGATGAAAAACTGTTTTTT.